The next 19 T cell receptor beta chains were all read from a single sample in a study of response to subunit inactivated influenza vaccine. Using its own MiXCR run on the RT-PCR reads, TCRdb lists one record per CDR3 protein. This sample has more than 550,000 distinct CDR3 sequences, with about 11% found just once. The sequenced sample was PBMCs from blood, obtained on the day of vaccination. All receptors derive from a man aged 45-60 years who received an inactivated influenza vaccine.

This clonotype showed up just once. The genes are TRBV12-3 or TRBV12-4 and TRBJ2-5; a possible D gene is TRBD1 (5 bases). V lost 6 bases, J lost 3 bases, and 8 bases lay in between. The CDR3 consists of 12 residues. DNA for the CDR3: TGTGCCAGCAGCCAGACAGAAGAGACCCAGTACTTC. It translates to CASSQTEETQYF.

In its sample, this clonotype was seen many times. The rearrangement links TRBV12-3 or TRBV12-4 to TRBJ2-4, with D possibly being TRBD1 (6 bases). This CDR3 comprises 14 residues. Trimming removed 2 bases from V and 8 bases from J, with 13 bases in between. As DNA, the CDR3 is TGTGCCAGCAGTTTAATCGGGACAAGCGACATTCAGTACTTC. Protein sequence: CASSLIGTSDIQYF.

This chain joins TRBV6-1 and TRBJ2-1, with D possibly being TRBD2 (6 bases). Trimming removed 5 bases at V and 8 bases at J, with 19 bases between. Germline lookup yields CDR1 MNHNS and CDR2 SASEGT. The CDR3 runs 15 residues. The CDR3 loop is CASSRPSAGRDEQFF. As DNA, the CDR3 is TGTGCCAGCAGTCGTCCCTCCGCGGGGCGGGATGAGCAGTTCTTC.

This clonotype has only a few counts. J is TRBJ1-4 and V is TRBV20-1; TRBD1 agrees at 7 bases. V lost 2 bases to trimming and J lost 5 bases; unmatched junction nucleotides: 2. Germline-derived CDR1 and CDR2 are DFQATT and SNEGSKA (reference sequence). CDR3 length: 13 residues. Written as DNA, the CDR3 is TGCAGTGCTAGACAGGGGGAAAATGAAAAACTGTTTTTT. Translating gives CSARQGENEKLFF.

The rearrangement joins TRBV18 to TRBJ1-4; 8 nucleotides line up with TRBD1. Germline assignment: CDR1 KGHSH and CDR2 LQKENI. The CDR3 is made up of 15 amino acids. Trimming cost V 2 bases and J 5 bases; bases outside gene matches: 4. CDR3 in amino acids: CASSPSGQGNEKLFF. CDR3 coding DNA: TGTGCCAGCTCACCATCTGGACAGGGCAATGAAAAACTGTTTTTT.

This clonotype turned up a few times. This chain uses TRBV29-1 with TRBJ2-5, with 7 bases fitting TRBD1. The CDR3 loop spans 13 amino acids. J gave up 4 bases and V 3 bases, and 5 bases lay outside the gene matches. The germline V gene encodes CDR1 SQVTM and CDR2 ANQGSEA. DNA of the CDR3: TGCAGCGTTGACCACAGGGGTTCAGAGACCCAGTACTTC. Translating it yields CSVDHRGSETQYF.

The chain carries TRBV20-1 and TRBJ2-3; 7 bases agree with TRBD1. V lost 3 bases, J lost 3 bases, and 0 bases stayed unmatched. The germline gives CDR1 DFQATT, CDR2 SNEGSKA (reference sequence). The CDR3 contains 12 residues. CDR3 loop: CSARGQTDTQYF. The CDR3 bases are TGCAGTGCTAGGGGACAGACAGATACGCAGTATTTT.

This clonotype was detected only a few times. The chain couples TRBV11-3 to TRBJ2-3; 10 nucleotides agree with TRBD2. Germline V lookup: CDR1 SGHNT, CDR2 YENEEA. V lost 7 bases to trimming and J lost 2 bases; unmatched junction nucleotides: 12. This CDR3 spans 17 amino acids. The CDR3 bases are TGTGCCAGCACCCCAACGACTAGCGGGTACCTCACAGATACGCAGTATTTT. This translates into CASTPTTSGYLTDTQYF.

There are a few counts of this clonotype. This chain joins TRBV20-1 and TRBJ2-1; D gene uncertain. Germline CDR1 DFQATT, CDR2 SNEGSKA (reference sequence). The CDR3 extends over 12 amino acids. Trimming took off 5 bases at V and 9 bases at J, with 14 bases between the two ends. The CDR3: CSASRYVGEQFF. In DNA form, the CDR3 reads TGCAGTGCTTCCCGCTATGTAGGTGAGCAGTTCTTC.

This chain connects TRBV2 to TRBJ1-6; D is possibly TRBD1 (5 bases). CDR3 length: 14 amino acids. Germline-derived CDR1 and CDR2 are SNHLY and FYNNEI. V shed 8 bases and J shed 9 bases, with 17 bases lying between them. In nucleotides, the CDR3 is TGTGCCAGCGCATCGACAGTAGGCGGTTCACCCCTCCACTTT. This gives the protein CASASTVGGSPLHF.

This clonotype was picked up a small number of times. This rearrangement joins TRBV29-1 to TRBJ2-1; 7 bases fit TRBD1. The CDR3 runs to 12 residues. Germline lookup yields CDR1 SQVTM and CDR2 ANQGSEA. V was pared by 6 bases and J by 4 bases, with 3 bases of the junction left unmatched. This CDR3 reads CSVSRGYNEQFF. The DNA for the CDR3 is TGCAGCGTAAGCAGGGGGTACAATGAGCAGTTCTTC.

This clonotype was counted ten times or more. CDR3: CASSYRPWTGTTDTQYF. The CDR3 nucleotides are TGTGCCAGCAGTTACCGCCCCTGGACAGGGACCACAGATACGCAGTATTTT. J is TRBJ2-3 and V is TRBV28; 8 nucleotides line up with TRBD1. Germline V gene lookup returns CDR1 MDHEN and CDR2 SYDVKM. Trimming cost V 4 bases and J 2 bases; bases outside gene matches: 11. The CDR3 runs 17 residues.

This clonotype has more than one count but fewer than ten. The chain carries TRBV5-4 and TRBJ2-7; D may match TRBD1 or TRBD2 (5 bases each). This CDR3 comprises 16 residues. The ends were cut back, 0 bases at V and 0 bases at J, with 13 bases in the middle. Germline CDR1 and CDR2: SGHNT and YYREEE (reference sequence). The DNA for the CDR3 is TGTGCCAGCAGCTTGGTTTCCGGGACGGGCTCCTACGAGCAGTACTTC. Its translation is CASSLVSGTGSYEQYF.

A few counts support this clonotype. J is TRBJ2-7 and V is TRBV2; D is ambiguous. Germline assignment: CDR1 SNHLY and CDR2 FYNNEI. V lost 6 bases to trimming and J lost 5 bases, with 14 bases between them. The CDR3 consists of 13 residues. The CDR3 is CASRRMASDEQYF. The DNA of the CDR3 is TGTGCCAGCAGGAGGATGGCAAGCGACGAGCAGTACTTC.

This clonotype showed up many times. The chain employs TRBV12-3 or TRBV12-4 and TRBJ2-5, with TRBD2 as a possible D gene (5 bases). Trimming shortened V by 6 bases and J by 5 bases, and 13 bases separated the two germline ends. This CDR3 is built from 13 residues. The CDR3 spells CASSFTRRETQYF. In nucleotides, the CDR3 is TGTGCCAGCAGCTTTACTAGGCGTGAGACCCAGTACTTC.

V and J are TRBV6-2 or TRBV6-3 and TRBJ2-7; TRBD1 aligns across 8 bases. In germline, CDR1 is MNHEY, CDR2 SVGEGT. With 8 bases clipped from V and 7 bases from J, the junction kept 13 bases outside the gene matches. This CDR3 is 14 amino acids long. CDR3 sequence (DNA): TGTGCCAGCGGTTGGACGGACAGGGAGTGGGAGCAGTACTTC. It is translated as CASGWTDREWEQYF.

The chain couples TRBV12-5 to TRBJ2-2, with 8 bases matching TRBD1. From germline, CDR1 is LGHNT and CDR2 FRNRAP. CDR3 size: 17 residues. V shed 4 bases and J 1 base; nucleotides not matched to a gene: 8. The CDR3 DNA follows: TGTGCTAGTGGTTCAGGGGGCGACAGCCGGAACACCGGGGAGCTGTTTTTT. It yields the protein CASGSGGDSRNTGELFF.

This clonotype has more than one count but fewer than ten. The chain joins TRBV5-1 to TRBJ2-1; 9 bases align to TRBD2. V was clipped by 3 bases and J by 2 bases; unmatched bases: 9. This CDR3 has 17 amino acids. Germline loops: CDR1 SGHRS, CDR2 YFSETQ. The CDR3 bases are TGCGCCAGCAGCTCGCTCCCCCCTAGCGGGGCCTACAATGAGCAGTTCTTC. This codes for CASSSLPPSGAYNEQFF. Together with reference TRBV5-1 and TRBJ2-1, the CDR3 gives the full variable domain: KAGVTQTPRYLIKTRGQQVTLSCSPISGHRSVSWYQQTPGQGLQFLFEYFSETQRNKGNFPGRFSGRQFSNSRSEMNVSTLELGDSALYLCASSSLPPSGAYNEQFFGPGTRLTVL.

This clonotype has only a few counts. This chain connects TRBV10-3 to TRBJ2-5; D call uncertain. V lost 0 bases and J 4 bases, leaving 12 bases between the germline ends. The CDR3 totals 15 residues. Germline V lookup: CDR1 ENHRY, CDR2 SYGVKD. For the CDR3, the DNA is TGTGCCATCAGTGAGTCTAATAAGCAAATAGAGACCCAGTACTTC. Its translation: CAISESNKQIETQYF.